This TCR beta chain was observed in a study of T cell changes during pregnancy in multiple sclerosis (dated by TCRdb to the late 2010s). Regarding the complete study: The study examined how the T cell repertoire changed over the course of pregnancy in women with multiple sclerosis.

For this clone: Which antigen it targets is not known. Per-base qualities were not stored, and no clone one base away is much larger.

Library creation used the immunoSEQ multiplex PCR assay. Entries here come from immuneACCESS through TCRdb and include only in-frame sequences with V and J called. Some clones fail to appear in such tables; in the studies checked, an unresolved V gene covers under half of the shortfall, and the cause of the remainder is unknown. Counted in this sample were about 61,000 clones; about 93% of them appeared once. About 2.6% of the sample belongs to the ten largest clones. CDR3 length: 16 amino acids, cysteine to phenylalanine. Only the CDR3 DNA stays, 48 bases, in frame from base 1. According to the germline V gene (reference sequence), CDR1 reads MNHNY and CDR2 reads SVGAGI. Unmatched junction bases come to 5, with V trimmed by 5 bases and J by 0 bases.

The chain is encoded by TRBV6-6 joined to TRBJ2-1; 9 central bases correspond to TRBD2. The receptor's source is a female donor with multiple sclerosis, enrolled in a pregnancy study. The sample in question was CD8+ T cells from peripheral blood mononuclear cells, obtained in the third trimester of pregnancy. The DNA reads TGTGCCAGCAGTCCCGGACTAGCGAACTCCTACAATGAGCAGTTCTTC. The resulting protein is CASSPGLANSYNEQFF.